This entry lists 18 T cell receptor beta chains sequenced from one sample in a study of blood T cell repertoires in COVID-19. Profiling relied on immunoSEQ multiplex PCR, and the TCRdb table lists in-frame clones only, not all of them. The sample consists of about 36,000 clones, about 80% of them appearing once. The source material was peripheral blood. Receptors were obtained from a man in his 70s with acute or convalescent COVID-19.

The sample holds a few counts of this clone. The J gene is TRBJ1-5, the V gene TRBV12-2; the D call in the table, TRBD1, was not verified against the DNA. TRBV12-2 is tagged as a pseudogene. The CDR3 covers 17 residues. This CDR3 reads CASRPRRDRSSRWPQHF. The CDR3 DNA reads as TGTGCAAGTCGCCCTCGCCGGGACAGGTCCTCACGGTGGCCCCAGCATTTT.

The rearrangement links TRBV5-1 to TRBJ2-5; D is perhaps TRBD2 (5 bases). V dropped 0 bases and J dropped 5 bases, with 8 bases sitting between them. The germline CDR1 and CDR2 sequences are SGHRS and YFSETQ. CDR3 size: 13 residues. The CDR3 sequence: CASSLAGVETQYF. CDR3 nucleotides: TGCGCCAGCAGCTTGGCCGGGGTGGAGACCCAGTACTTC.

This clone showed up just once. CDR3 in amino acids: CASSLAGTVITDTQYF. The DNA of the CDR3 is TGTGCCAGCAGTTTGGCAGGGACAGTTATCACAGATACGCAGTATTTT. The gene calls are TRBV27 and TRBJ2-3; TRBD1 agrees at 7 bases. The ends lost 3 bases at V and 2 bases at J; junction bases unmatched: 8. From germline, CDR1 is MNHEY and CDR2 SMNVEV (reference sequence). This CDR3 spans 16 amino acids.

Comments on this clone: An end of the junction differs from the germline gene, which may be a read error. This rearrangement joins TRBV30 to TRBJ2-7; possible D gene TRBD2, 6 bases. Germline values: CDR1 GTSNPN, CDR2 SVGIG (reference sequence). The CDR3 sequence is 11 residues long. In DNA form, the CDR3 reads TGTGCCTGGAGTGTAGGAGGGATAAGAAACTTC. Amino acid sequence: CAWSVGGIRNF.

The CDR3 DNA sequence: TGTGCAGTTCGGGATGAGCAGTTCTTC. Its translation: CAVRDEQFF. The J gene is TRBJ2-1, the V gene TRBV21-1; no DNA check was done on the table's D call, TRBD2. TRBV21-1 is classified as a pseudogene. The CDR3 runs 9 residues.

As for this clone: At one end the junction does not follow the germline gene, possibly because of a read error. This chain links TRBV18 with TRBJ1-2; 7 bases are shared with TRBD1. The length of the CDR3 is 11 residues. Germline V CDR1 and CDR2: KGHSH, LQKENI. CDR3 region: CASSPRDRGAF. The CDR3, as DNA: TGTGCCAGCTCACCTCGGGACAGAGGGGCCTTT.

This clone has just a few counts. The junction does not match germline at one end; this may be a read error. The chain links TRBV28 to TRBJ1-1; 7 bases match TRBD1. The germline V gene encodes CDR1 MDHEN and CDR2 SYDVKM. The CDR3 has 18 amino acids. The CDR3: CASGLSTDRYHPNTEAFF. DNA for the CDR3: TGTGCCAGCGGTTTGTCCACGGACAGGTACCACCCGAACACTGAAGCTTTCTTT.

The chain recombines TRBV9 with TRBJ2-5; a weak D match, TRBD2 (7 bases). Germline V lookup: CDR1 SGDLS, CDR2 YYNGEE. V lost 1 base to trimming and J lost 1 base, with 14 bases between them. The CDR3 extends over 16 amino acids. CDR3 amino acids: CASSVQGGGGQETQYF. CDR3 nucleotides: TGTGCCAGCAGCGTACAAGGAGGGGGGGGCCAAGAGACCCAGTACTTC.

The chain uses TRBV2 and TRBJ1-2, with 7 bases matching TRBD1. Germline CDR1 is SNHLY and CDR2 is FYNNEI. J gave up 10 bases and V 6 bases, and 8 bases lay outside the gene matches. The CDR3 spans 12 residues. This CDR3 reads CASSLGQLDYTF. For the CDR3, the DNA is TGTGCCAGCAGCCTGGGACAGCTGGACTACACCTTC.

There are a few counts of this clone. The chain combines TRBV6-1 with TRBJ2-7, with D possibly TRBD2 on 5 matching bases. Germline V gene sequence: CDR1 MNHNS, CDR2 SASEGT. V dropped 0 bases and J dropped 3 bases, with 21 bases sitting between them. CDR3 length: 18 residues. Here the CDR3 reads CASSEAWAGSKTFYEQYF. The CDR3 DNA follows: TGTGCCAGCAGTGAAGCCTGGGCGGGCAGCAAAACCTTCTACGAGCAGTACTTC.

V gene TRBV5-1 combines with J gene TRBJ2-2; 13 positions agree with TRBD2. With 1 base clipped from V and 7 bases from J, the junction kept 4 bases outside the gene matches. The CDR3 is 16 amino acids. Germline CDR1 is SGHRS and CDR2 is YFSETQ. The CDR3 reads CASSLTSGRAGGELFF. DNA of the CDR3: TGCGCCAGCAGCTTGACTAGCGGGAGGGCCGGCGGGGAGCTGTTTTTT. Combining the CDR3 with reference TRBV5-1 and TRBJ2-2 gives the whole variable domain KAGVTQTPRYLIKTRGQQVTLSCSPISGHRSVSWYQQTPGQGLQFLFEYFSETQRNKGNFPGRFSGRQFSNSRSEMNVSTLELGDSALYLCASSLTSGRAGGELFFGEGSRLTVL.

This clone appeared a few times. The DNA of the CDR3 is TGTGCCACCAGTGATTTTAAACAGACAGATACGCAGTATTTT. Protein sequence: CATSDFKQTDTQYF. The chain joins TRBV24-1 to TRBJ2-3; D unresolved. Germline CDR1 reads KGHDR; CDR2 reads SFDVKD. This CDR3 spans 14 amino acids. V shed 1 base and J shed 3 bases, with 7 bases lying between them.

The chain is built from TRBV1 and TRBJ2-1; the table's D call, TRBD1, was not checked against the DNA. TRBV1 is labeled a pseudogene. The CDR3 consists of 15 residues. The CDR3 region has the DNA TGCACCAGCAGCCAAGATCTAGTAGGGGACAATGAGCAGTTCTTC. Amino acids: CTSSQDLVGDNEQFF.

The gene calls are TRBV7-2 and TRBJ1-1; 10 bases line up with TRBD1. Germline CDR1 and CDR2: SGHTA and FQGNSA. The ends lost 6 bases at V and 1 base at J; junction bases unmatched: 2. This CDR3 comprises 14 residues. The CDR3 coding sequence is TGTGCCAGCAGTTGGGACAGGGGGAACACTGAAGCTTTCTTT. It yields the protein CASSWDRGNTEAFF. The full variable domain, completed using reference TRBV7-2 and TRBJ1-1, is GAGVSQSPSNKVTEKGKDVELRCDPISGHTALYWYRQSLGQGLEFLIYFQGNSAPDKSGLPSDRFSAERTGGSVSTLTIQRTQQEDSAVYLCASSWDRGNTEAFFGQGTRLTVV.

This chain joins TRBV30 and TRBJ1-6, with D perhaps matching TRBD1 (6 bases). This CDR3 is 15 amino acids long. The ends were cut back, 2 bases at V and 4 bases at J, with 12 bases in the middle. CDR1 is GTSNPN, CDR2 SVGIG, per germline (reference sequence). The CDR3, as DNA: TGTGCCTGGAGTCCCCGGACAGAGTATAATTCACCCCTCCACTTT. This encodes CAWSPRTEYNSPLHF.

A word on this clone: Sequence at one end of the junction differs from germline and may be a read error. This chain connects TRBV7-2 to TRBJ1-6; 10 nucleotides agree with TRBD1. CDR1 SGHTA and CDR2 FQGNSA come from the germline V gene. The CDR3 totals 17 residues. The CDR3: CVSSLVPAGQGSSPLHF. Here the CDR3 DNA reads TGTGTCAGCAGCCTGGTCCCGGCGGGACAGGGGTCTTCACCCCTCCACTTT.

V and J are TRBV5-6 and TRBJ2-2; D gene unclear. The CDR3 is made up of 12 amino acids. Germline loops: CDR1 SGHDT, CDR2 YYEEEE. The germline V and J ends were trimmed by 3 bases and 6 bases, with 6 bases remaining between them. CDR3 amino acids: CASSSSAGELFF. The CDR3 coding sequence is TGTGCCAGCAGCTCCTCGGCCGGGGAGCTGTTTTTT.

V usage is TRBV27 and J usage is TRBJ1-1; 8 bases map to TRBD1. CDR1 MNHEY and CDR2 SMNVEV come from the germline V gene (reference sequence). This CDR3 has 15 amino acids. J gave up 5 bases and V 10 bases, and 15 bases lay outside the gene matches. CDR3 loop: CATLPRGLLRTEAFF. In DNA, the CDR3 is TGTGCCACCCTTCCCAGGGGGCTTTTGAGGACTGAAGCTTTCTTT.